One sample yielded the 20 T cell receptor beta chains listed below, sequenced in a study of cytomegalovirus exposure and HLA in healthy donors. Libraries were prepared by immunoSEQ multiplex PCR; TCRdb keeps only in-frame clonotypes and omits some of them. In the table there are some 320,000 clones, roughly nine tenths of which are singletons. The sequenced material came from PBMCs. The source is a woman aged 25 to 45 in good health and CMV-seropositive.

The rearrangement uses TRBV27 and TRBJ1-4; 7 nucleotides match TRBD1. Per the germline V gene, CDR1 is MNHEY and CDR2 is SMNVEV (reference sequence). J was trimmed by 4 bases and V by 4 bases; bases with no gene match: 12. There are 17 residues in the CDR3. In nucleotides, the CDR3 is TGTGCCAGCAGTTCCTTGGGAGGGGGCAGGGATAATGAAAAACTGTTTTTT. Translated: CASSSLGGGRDNEKLFF.

The J gene is TRBJ2-7, the V gene TRBV2; tentatively, D is TRBD1 (6 bases). The ends were cut back, 1 base at V and 2 bases at J, with 12 bases in the middle. This CDR3 is built from 15 residues. Germline lookup yields CDR1 SNHLY and CDR2 FYNNEI. CDR3 loop: CASSEVLGAAYEQYF. The CDR3 coding sequence is TGTGCCAGCAGTGAAGTGCTGGGGGCGGCCTACGAGCAGTACTTC.

The chain is built from TRBV5-4 and TRBJ2-7; 8 bases line up with TRBD1. V lost 4 bases and J lost 5; bases outside the gene matches: 8. This CDR3 is 14 amino acids long. The germline gives CDR1 SGHNT, CDR2 YYREEE (reference sequence). The CDR3 DNA reads as TGTGCCAGCAGCCGGACAGGGTTTCGCGACGAGCAGTACTTC. Protein product: CASSRTGFRDEQYF.

The chain couples TRBV10-3 to TRBJ2-7, with a possible D match to TRBD1 (5 bases). CDR3 size: 15 residues. Trimming stripped 3 bases from V and 3 bases from J, with 15 bases between. CDR1 and CDR2 (germline): ENHRY, SYGVKD. The DNA for the CDR3 is TGTGCCATCAGTGATGACAGTTCCGGCCTCTACGAGCAGTACTTC. It specifies CAISDDSSGLYEQYF.

The chain links TRBV5-4 to TRBJ2-7; a weak D match, TRBD2 (6 bases). This CDR3 region has 13 residues. Germline CDR1 reads SGHNT; CDR2 reads YYREEE (reference sequence). Trimming took off 4 bases at V and 10 bases at J, with 18 bases between the two ends. CDR3 DNA sequence: TGTGCCAGCAGCACCACCCAACAGACTAGTCAGTACTTC. It codes for CASSTTQQTSQYF.

This chain links TRBV29-1 with TRBJ2-7, with D possibly being TRBD2 (7 bases). The CDR3 loop spans 15 amino acids. CDR1 is SQVTM and CDR2 is ANQGSEA in the germline V gene. Trimming cost V 1 base and J 5 bases, with 18 bases left between them. The CDR3 protein is CSVEVGRGPRNEQYF. The DNA of the CDR3 is TGCAGCGTTGAAGTCGGGCGGGGGCCGAGGAACGAGCAGTACTTC.

The chain is built from TRBV11-1 and TRBJ2-3, with 9 bases that match TRBD2. Germline CDR1 and CDR2: SGHAT and FQDESV (reference sequence). The CDR3 is made up of 18 amino acids. With V trimmed by 0 bases and J by 3 bases, 10 bases remained unmatched. This CDR3 reads CASSLARGGAMRTDTQYF. CDR3 in DNA: TGTGCCAGCAGCTTAGCGCGCGGGGGGGCAATGAGGACAGATACGCAGTATTTT.

The V call is TRBV27, the J call TRBJ2-2; D is unresolved. V lost 2 bases and J lost 1, with 11 bases in between. From germline, CDR1 is MNHEY and CDR2 SMNVEV (reference sequence). The CDR3 covers 16 residues. CDR3 protein: CASSLRVRQNTGELFF. The CDR3 DNA reads TGTGCCAGCAGTTTAAGGGTGAGGCAGAACACCGGGGAGCTGTTTTTT.

In regard to this clone: Because the CDR3 is missing its conserved closing phenylalanine or tryptophan, this is likely a read error. The DNA is left out, because the CDR3 cannot be placed on it with certainty; the CDR3 is given as TCRdb lists it. The chain uses TRBV6-1 and TRBJ2-7; the D call of TRBD1 is as the table states it, not checked on the DNA. CDR1 is MNHNS and CDR2 is SASEGT in the germline V gene. With termini counted, the CDR3 has 14 amino acids. Here the CDR3 reads CASSEGVGGGTCWL.

This chain connects TRBV5-1 to TRBJ2-1; D is perhaps TRBD2 (6 bases). The germline V and J ends were trimmed by 7 bases and 0 bases, with 14 bases remaining between them. The CDR3 length is 15 residues. CDR1 and CDR2 (germline): SGHRS, YFSETQ. The DNA for the CDR3 is TGCGCCAGCTTGCCGGGACTTAGCTCCTACAATGAGCAGTTCTTC. Its translation is CASLPGLSSYNEQFF. The full variable domain, its missing parts supplied by reference TRBV5-1 and TRBJ2-1, is KAGVTQTPRYLIKTRGQQVTLSCSPISGHRSVSWYQQTPGQGLQFLFEYFSETQRNKGNFPGRFSGRQFSNSRSEMNVSTLELGDSALYLCASLPGLSSYNEQFFGPGTRLTVL.

The chain employs TRBV28 and TRBJ1-2; TRBD1 agrees at 12 bases. This CDR3 has 16 residues. CDR1 MDHEN and CDR2 SYDVKM come from the germline V gene. The junction had 9 bases not matched to a gene; V was cut back by 6 bases and J by 4 bases. The CDR3 bases are TGTGCCAGCAGGCACTCGGGGACAGGGGGCCGCTATGGCTACACCTTC. It is translated as CASRHSGTGGRYGYTF.

A word on this clone: The sample has other DNA sequences that encode this CDR3 too. V and J are TRBV4-3 and TRBJ2-5, with 10 positions matching TRBD2. Germline V CDR1 and CDR2: LGHNA, YSLEER. Germline trimming cut 2 bases from V and 5 bases from J; bases unmatched to any gene: 2. This CDR3 contains 14 residues. DNA for the CDR3: TGCGCCAGCAGCCAACTAGCGGGGGTGGAGACCCAGTACTTC. Protein: CASSQLAGVETQYF.

V usage is TRBV5-5 and J usage is TRBJ1-2; tentative D call: TRBD1 (5 bases). This CDR3 has 17 amino acids. CDR1 and CDR2 (germline): SGHKS, YYEKEE (reference sequence). Trimming removed 2 bases at V and 5 bases at J, with 22 bases between. DNA for the CDR3: TGTGCCAGCAGCTTCTTGAACCGGGACGTCGTCCGGTATGGCTACACCTTC. Protein: CASSFLNRDVVRYGYTF.

This chain connects TRBV4-1 to TRBJ1-5; TRBD1 matches at 8 bases. CDR1 is MGHRA, CDR2 YSYEKL, per germline. The CDR3 length is 17 residues. Germline trimming cut 1 base from V and 2 bases from J; bases unmatched to any gene: 7. The CDR3 sequence: CASSQVSSTGGNQPQHF. The CDR3 DNA reads TGCGCCAGCAGCCAAGTTTCATCGACAGGGGGCAATCAGCCCCAGCATTTT.

V and J are TRBV30 and TRBJ1-1; D uncertain. V shed 5 bases and J shed 0 bases, with 10 bases lying between them. The CDR3 sequence is 13 residues long. CDR1 is GTSNPN, CDR2 SVGIG, per germline (reference sequence). The CDR3 DNA is TGTGCCTGGCGGCGACTTATGAACACTGAAGCTTTCTTT. Its translation is CAWRRLMNTEAFF.

V and J are TRBV2 and TRBJ1-2; TRBD1 aligns across 7 bases. The germline V gene encodes CDR1 SNHLY and CDR2 FYNNEI. This CDR3 comprises 13 residues. The CDR3 is CGGRGDGRYGYTF. CDR3 in DNA: TGTGGCGGCAGGGGGGACGGGCGATATGGCTACACCTTC.

This chain links TRBV18 with TRBJ1-1; TRBD1 is a possible D gene (6 bases). V was cut by 3 bases and J by 4 bases, with 12 bases left in between. Germline V lookup: CDR1 KGHSH, CDR2 LQKENI. This CDR3 is 14 amino acids long. CDR3 nucleotide sequence: TGTGCCAGCTCACCCCGAGCCAGGGGCACTGAAGCTTTCTTT. Translating it yields CASSPRARGTEAFF.

This chain uses TRBV19 with TRBJ2-7, with D perhaps assigned TRBD1 or TRBD2 (5 bases each). Germline values: CDR1 LNHDA, CDR2 SQIVND (reference sequence). The CDR3 runs to 13 residues. V lost 8 bases to trimming and J lost 6 bases, with 17 bases between them. The CDR3 here is CASGGPSRLEQYF. For the CDR3, the DNA is TGTGCCAGTGGGGGACCCTCGAGGCTCGAGCAGTACTTC.

This CDR3 is CASSLMPISGPDTQYF. CDR3 coding DNA: TGTGCCAGCAGCTTAATGCCAATTTCAGGGCCAGATACGCAGTATTTT. V is TRBV5-6 and J is TRBJ2-3, with D maybe TRBD1 (5 bases). Germline V lookup: CDR1 SGHDT, CDR2 YYEEEE. Deletions cut 2 bases from V and 4 bases from J, with 17 bases between. This CDR3 region has 16 residues. Variable domain in full (rest from reference TRBV5-6 and TRBJ2-3): DAGVTQSPTHLIKTRGQQVTLRCSPKSGHDTVSWYQQALGQGPQFIFQYYEEEERQRGNFPDRFSGHQFPNYSSELNVNALLLGDSALYLCASSLMPISGPDTQYFGPGTRLTVL.

V is TRBV10-3 and J is TRBJ2-7; 7 nucleotides line up with TRBD1. The ends lost 6 bases at V and 0 bases at J; junction bases unmatched: 8. CDR1 is ENHRY, CDR2 SYGVKD, per germline. The CDR3 sequence is 15 residues long. DNA of the CDR3: TGTGCCATCAGGTCCGGGACAGCGAGCTCCTACGAGCAGTACTTC. This sequence encodes CAIRSGTASSYEQYF.